Listed here is a single T cell receptor (beta chain). This specimen belongs to a study of Ad26.COV2.S vaccination and SARS-CoV-2 variants. CDR1 is ENHRY, CDR2 SYGVKD, per germline. Trimming removed 5 bases from V and 6 bases from J; junction bases left unmatched: 9. The CDR3 contains 14 residues. The data were produced by immunoSEQ multiplex PCR, yet TCRdb's version contains in-frame clones alone and is incomplete. The sample carries around 94,000 clones, around 80% recorded once. The sequence came from a human donor who had recovered from COVID-19. V usage is TRBV10-3 and J usage is TRBJ1-1; TRBD1 matches 7 bases. Sample: peripheral blood, taken after recovery from COVID-19. CDR3 amino acids: CAISSRQGSAEAFF. The CDR3 DNA follows: TGTGCCATCAGTTCAAGACAGGGCAGCGCTGAAGCTTTCTTT.